These 11 T cell receptor beta chains were sequenced from one sample in a study of blood T cell repertoires in COVID-19. Here immunoSEQ multiplex PCR was the method, and the copy in TCRdb shows in-frame clones only, minus some. The sample contains about 400,000 clones, approximately 89% of which appear only once. The sample consisted of PBMCs or T cells enriched from blood (not recorded which). The receptors shown here come from a man aged 40-55 years in a cohort exposed to, infected with or recovered from COVID-19 (not recorded which).

The chain couples TRBV10-3 to TRBJ2-5, with 8 bases fitting TRBD2. Germline values: CDR1 ENHRY, CDR2 SYGVKD. J lost 11 bases, V lost 3 bases, and 11 bases had no gene match. CDR3 length: 14 residues. The CDR3 nucleotides read TGTGCCATCAGTGATTCAACTAGCGGAGCCCATCAGTACTTC. This sequence encodes CAISDSTSGAHQYF.

The V and J genes are TRBV28 and TRBJ1-4; D call uncertain. V gave up 3 bases and J gave up 0 bases, with 11 bases separating them. This CDR3 is built from 16 residues. The V gene's germline CDR1 is MDHEN and CDR2 SYDVKM. The CDR3 DNA reads TGTGCCAGCAGTTTGTACAGCCAATCAACTAATGAAAAACTGTTTTTT. This gives the protein CASSLYSQSTNEKLFF. Complete variable domain (other parts from reference TRBV28 and TRBJ1-4): DVKVTQSSRYLVKRTGEKVFLECVQDMDHENMFWYRQDPGLGLRLIYFSYDVKMKEKGDIPEGYSVSREKKERFSLILESASTNQTSMYLCASSLYSQSTNEKLFFGSGTQLSVL.

This chain links TRBV7-2 with TRBJ1-6, with TRBD1 identical over 8 bases. The junction had 6 bases not matched to a gene; V was cut back by 1 base and J by 7 bases. CDR3 length: 16 amino acids. CDR1 and CDR2 (germline): SGHTA, FQGNSA. The CDR3 is CASSLVDRGGNSPLHF. CDR3 DNA: TGTGCCAGCAGCTTAGTCGACAGGGGTGGAAATTCACCCCTCCACTTT. The whole variable domain, filled in from reference TRBV7-2 and TRBJ1-6, reads GAGVSQSPSNKVTEKGKDVELRCDPISGHTALYWYRQSLGQGLEFLIYFQGNSAPDKSGLPSDRFSAERTGGSVSTLTIQRTQQEDSAVYLCASSLVDRGGNSPLHFGNGTRLTVT.

The chain couples TRBV5-1 to TRBJ1-2; TRBD1 might be the D (5 bases). The ends were cut back, 2 bases at V and 8 bases at J, with 13 bases in the middle. Germline V gene data show CDR1 as SGHRS and CDR2 as YFSETQ. The CDR3 is made up of 13 amino acids. In nucleotides, the CDR3 is TGCGCCAGCAGCTTTGACAGTGGTCGGGGCTACACCTTC. As protein: CASSFDSGRGYTF.

The chain links TRBV6-5 to TRBJ2-1, with TRBD2 as a possible D gene (5 bases). There are 15 residues in the CDR3. The ends were cut back, 0 bases at V and 8 bases at J, with 14 bases in the middle. Germline V gene lookup returns CDR1 MNHEY and CDR2 SVGAGI. For the CDR3, the DNA is TGTGCCAGCAGTTACTCGGCCAACAGCGGCGATGAGCAGTTCTTC. Its translation: CASSYSANSGDEQFF.

The CDR3 protein is CASSPHPTSGGTDTQYF. The CDR3 DNA is TGCGCCAGCAGCCCGCACCCGACTAGCGGAGGCACAGATACGCAGTATTTT. The chain carries TRBV4-1 and TRBJ2-3; 9 bases agree with TRBD2. The CDR3 is 17 amino acids. Germline V lookup: CDR1 MGHRA, CDR2 YSYEKL. The trim removed 4 bases at V and 1 base at J, leaving 9 bases unmatched.

The chain carries TRBV5-1 and TRBJ2-6; D call uncertain. Germline V gene lookup returns CDR1 SGHRS and CDR2 YFSETQ. The CDR3 has 16 residues. Trimming took 4 bases from V and 4 from J, leaving 15 bases between them. CDR3 sequence (DNA): TGCGCCAGCAGCCCTTGGTCGGTTTCAGGGGCCAACGTCCTGACTTTC. It translates to CASSPWSVSGANVLTF.

This sequence joins TRBV7-9 and TRBJ2-7; weak D call: TRBD2 (5 bases). Germline V gene data show CDR1 as SEHNR and CDR2 as FQNEAQ (reference sequence). The CDR3 is 12 residues long. Deletions cut 4 bases from V and 7 bases from J, with 11 bases between. CDR3: CASSSDFLEQYF. DNA of the CDR3: TGTGCCAGCAGCTCGGACTTCTTAGAGCAGTACTTC.

The chain carries TRBV28 and TRBJ1-4, with unresolved D. CDR1 is MDHEN and CDR2 is SYDVKM in the germline V gene. V was shortened by 7 bases and J by 4 bases, with 10 bases between the two germline ends. The CDR3 is made up of 13 amino acids. The CDR3 protein is CASTAGLNEKLFF. DNA of the CDR3: TGTGCCAGCACGGCCGGACTTAATGAAAAACTGTTTTTT.

The gene calls are TRBV9 and TRBJ1-2; D is undetermined. V lost 0 bases and J 7 bases, leaving 7 bases between the germline ends. Per the germline V gene, CDR1 is SGDLS and CDR2 is YYNGEE. The CDR3 has 12 amino acids. CDR3 coding DNA: TGTGCCAGCAGCGTAGATGGGAGTGGCTACACCTTC. This encodes CASSVDGSGYTF.

The chain couples TRBV28 to TRBJ2-7; unclear D gene. The germline V gene has CDR1 MDHEN and CDR2 SYDVKM. V was pared by 3 bases and J by 7 bases, with 19 bases between. CDR3 size: 15 residues. CDR3 in amino acids: CASSFATPVIREQYF. DNA of the CDR3: TGTGCCAGCAGTTTTGCGACACCGGTAATTCGGGAGCAGTACTTC.